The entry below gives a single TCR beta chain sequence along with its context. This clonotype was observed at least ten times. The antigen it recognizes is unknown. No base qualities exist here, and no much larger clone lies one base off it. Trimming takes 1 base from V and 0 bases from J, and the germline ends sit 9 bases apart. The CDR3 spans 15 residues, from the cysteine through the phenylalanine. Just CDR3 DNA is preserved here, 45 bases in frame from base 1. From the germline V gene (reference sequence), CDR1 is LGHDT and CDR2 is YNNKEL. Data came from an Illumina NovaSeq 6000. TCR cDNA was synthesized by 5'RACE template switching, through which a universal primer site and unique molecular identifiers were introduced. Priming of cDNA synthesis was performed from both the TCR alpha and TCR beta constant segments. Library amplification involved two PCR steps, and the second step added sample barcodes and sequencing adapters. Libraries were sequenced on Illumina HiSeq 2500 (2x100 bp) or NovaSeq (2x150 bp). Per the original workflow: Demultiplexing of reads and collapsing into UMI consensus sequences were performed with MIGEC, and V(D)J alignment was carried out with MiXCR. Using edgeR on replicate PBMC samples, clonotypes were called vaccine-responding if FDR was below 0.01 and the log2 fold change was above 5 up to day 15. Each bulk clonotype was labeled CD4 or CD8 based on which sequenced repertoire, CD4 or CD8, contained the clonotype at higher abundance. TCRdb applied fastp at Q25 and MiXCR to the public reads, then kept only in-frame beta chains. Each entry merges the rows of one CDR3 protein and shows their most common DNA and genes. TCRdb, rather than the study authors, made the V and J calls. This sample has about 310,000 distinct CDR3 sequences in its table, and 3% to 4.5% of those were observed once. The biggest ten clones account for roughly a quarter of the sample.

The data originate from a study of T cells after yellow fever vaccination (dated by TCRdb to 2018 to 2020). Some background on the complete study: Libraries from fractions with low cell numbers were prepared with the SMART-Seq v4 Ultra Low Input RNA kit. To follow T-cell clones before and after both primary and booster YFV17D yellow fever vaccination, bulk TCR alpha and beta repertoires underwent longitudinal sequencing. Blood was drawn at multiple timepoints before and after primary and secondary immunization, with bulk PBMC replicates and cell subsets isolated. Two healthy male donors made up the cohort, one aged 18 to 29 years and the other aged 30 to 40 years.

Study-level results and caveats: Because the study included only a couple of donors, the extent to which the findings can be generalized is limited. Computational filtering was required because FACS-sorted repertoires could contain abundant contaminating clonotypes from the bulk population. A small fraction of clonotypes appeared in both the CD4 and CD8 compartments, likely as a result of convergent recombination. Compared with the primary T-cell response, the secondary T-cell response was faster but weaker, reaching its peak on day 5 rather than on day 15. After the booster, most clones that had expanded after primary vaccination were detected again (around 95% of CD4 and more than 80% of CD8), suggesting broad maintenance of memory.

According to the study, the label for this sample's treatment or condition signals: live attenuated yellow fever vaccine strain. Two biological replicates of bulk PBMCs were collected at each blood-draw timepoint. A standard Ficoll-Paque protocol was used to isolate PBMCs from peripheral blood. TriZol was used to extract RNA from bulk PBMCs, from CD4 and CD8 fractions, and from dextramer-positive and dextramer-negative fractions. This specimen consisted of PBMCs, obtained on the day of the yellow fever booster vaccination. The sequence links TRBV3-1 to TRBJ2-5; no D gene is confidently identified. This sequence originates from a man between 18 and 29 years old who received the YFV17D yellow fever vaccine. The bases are TGTGCCAGCAGCCAAGTTCCGGCGGACCAAGAGACCCAGTACTTC. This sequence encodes CASSQVPADQETQYF.